Ten or more counts support the clone carrying this T cell receptor (beta chain). Its antigen remains unknown. Scientists made TCR beta libraries using quantitative 5'-RACE with molecular barcodes. TCRdb recomputed calls from the 5' RACE reads with MiXCR, one row per CDR3 protein. The profile shows about 500,000 distinct CDR3 sequences, 5.3% of them singletons. The data were obtained in a study of CD8 T cells in ankylosing spondylitis. General study points: Earlier literature documents some of the motif variants in reactive arthritis synovial fluid and blood. Enrichment of disease-linked clones was reportedly significant in matched ankylosing spondylitis synovial fluid. Made up of eight or nine highly homologous variants, a TCR beta motif appeared characteristic of ankylosing spondylitis blood.

The sequencing sample was made of blood, either unsorted or a sorted T cell fraction (not recorded which). The TCR comes from a male donor with ankylosing spondylitis.

The CDR3 DNA reads TGTGCCAGCAGCCCTCGGGGAGGGATGGCCTCCTACAATGAGCAGTTCTTC. Protein: CASSPRGGMASYNEQFF. V is TRBV12-3 or TRBV12-4 and J is TRBJ2-1, with 7 bases identical to TRBD2. The CDR3 totals 17 residues. V trimming: 6 bases; J trimming: 0 bases; junction bases outside the gene matches: 11.